These 12 T cell receptor beta chains were all obtained from the same sample, sequenced in a study of diagnostic markers for celiac disease. After re-calling the reads, TCRdb lists one entry per CDR3 protein, DNA absent. The sample holds some 7,500 distinct CDR3 sequences. The sequencing sample was made of either unsorted cells or a sorted T cell fraction (not recorded which). The receptors were gathered from a human donor. This table probably holds off-target reads from a library built for another chain.

The chain links TRBV29-1 to TRBJ2-5; as DNA is missing, the TRBD2 call by TCRdb cannot be tested. CDR1 SQVTM and CDR2 ANQGSEA come from the germline V gene. This CDR3 comprises 12 residues. CDR3 loop: CSVRGSGETQYF.

This chain joins TRBV4-1 and TRBJ2-2; TCRdb selects TRBD2, and the lack of DNA leaves this call unchecked. The germline V gene encodes CDR1 MGHRA and CDR2 YSYEKL. The CDR3 has 14 residues. This CDR3 is CASSQEGDVGELFF.

This clonotype is called medium-sized based on its frequency. The V gene is TRBV7-9, the J gene TRBJ1-5. This CDR3 spans 16 amino acids. CDR1 and CDR2 from the germline V gene are SEHNR and FQNEAQ (reference sequence). CDR3: CASSGGWGTSNQPQHF.

The chain has TRBV6-2 or TRBV6-3 and TRBJ2-1. The CDR3 spans 14 residues. The germline V gene has CDR1 MNHEY and CDR2 SVGEGT. The CDR3 spells CASEPPGSYNEQFF.

This clonotype is medium-sized by frequency. The chain employs TRBV27 and TRBJ1-1; TCRdb picks TRBD1, but there is no DNA to check that call. The CDR3 runs 13 residues. CDR1 and CDR2 from the germline V gene are MNHEY and SMNVEV (reference sequence). CDR3 amino acids: CASSYSGGFEAFF.

This chain connects TRBV28 to TRBJ1-1; as DNA is missing, the TRBD1 call by TCRdb cannot be tested. This CDR3 comprises 17 residues. Germline CDR1 MDHEN, CDR2 SYDVKM. This chain's CDR3 is CASSFVQGAGVNTEAFF.

The CDR3 loop reads CASSYGLPPGELFF. This chain uses TRBV11-2 with TRBJ2-2; lacking DNA, the TRBD2 call made by TCRdb goes unchecked. The V gene's germline CDR1 is SGHAT and CDR2 FQNNGV. This CDR3 spans 14 amino acids.

The rearrangement uses TRBV28 and TRBJ2-5. Germline V gives CDR1 MDHEN, CDR2 SYDVKM. The CDR3 runs to 14 residues. This chain's CDR3 is CASSLTQSQETQYF.

The rearrangement uses TRBV24-1 and TRBJ2-1; as DNA is missing, the TRBD1 call by TCRdb cannot be tested. Germline V CDR1 and CDR2: KGHDR, SFDVKD. The CDR3 sequence is 15 residues long. This CDR3 is CATSAPLTGHYEQFF.

In terms of frequency, this clonotype is medium-sized (0.01 to 0.1%). The rearrangement uses TRBV29-1 and TRBJ1-2. Germline lookup yields CDR1 SQVTM and CDR2 ANQGSEA. The CDR3 contains 12 residues. Here the CDR3 reads CSVVFRAGGYTF.

This clonotype is called large based on its frequency. The V and J genes are TRBV5-1 and TRBJ1-1; the TRBD1 assignment by TCRdb is unverifiable without DNA. The CDR3 loop spans 14 amino acids. Per germline, CDR1 SGHRS and CDR2 YFSETQ. The chain's CDR3 is CASRTGAQGTEAFF.

This clonotype is deemed medium-sized by its frequency. The V and J genes are TRBV18 and TRBJ1-4; TCRdb gives TRBD1 as the D gene, but with no DNA this cannot be confirmed. From germline, CDR1 is KGHSH and CDR2 LQKENI. CDR3 size: 13 residues. The CDR3 sequence: CASSGQGNEKLFF.